The 18 T cell receptor beta chains reported below all come from one sample, sequenced in a study of T cell responses to AZD1222 COVID-19 vaccine. Sequenced by immunoSEQ multiplex PCR; TCRdb stores in-frame clones only, minus some. Here the sample spans roughly 90,000 clones, approximately 90% being singletons. The specimen was peripheral blood, collected on day 0 of MenACWY control vaccination. These TCRs come from an adult in good health.

The count of this clone is one. This sequence joins TRBV19 and TRBJ1-1, with 9 bases lining up with TRBD1. Trimming removed 3 bases from V and 3 bases from J; junction bases left unmatched: 2. CDR1 and CDR2 (germline): LNHDA, SQIVND (reference sequence). CDR3 length equals 14 residues. CDR3 sequence reads: CASSIGQGYTEAFF. As DNA, the CDR3 is TGTGCCAGTAGTATCGGACAGGGGTACACTGAAGCTTTCTTT.

The rearrangement links TRBV18 to TRBJ2-5; no clear D gene. The germline V gene encodes CDR1 KGHSH and CDR2 LQKENI. The V end lost 4 bases, the J end lost 3 bases, and 6 bases lay between the germline ends. The CDR3 is made up of 12 amino acids. CDR3 bases: TGTGCCAGCTCACTCGGAGAAGAGACCCAGTACTTC. It codes for CASSLGEETQYF.

This sequence joins TRBV11-2 and TRBJ2-5; the match to TRBD2 covers 8 bases. This CDR3 comprises 13 residues. Germline-derived CDR1 and CDR2 are SGHAT and FQNNGV. Trimming cost V 2 bases and J 7 bases; bases outside gene matches: 3. CDR3 nucleotides: TGTGCCAGCAGCTTAAGCCTAGCGGGGACCCAGTACTTC. It is translated as CASSLSLAGTQYF.

The CDR3, as DNA: TGTGCCAGCAGCTTAGCGCGGAAAGGTCTGAGCTCCTACAATGAGCAGTTCTTC. As protein: CASSLARKGLSSYNEQFF. The rearrangement links TRBV7-8 to TRBJ2-1, with no clear D. The CDR3 consists of 18 residues. From germline, CDR1 is SGHVS and CDR2 FQNEAQ. V dropped 0 bases and J dropped 0 bases, with 15 bases sitting between them.

This chain uses TRBV7-6 with TRBJ2-1; D possibly uses TRBD1 or TRBD2 (5 bases each). The CDR3 consists of 15 residues. The germline gives CDR1 SGHVS, CDR2 FNYEAQ. V gave up 0 bases and J gave up 7 bases, with 13 bases separating them. For the CDR3, the DNA is TGTGCCAGCAGCTTAGCTTGGGGGAGATCGAATGAGCAGTTCTTC. Amino acids: CASSLAWGRSNEQFF.

The V gene is TRBV6-6, the J gene TRBJ2-2; 12 positions match TRBD2. The CDR3 has 16 amino acids. Germline assignment: CDR1 MNHNY and CDR2 SVGAGI (reference sequence). The J segment lost 4 bases and the V segment lost 5 bases, leaving 5 bases of the junction unmatched. The CDR3 bases are TGTGCCAGCAGTCGACTAGCGGGAGAGGGCACCGGGGAGCTGTTTTTT. Amino acid sequence: CASSRLAGEGTGELFF.

The CDR3 here is CASSITGSTDTQYF. The DNA of the CDR3 is TGTGCCAGTAGTATAACAGGGTCCACAGATACGCAGTATTTT. This chain links TRBV19 with TRBJ2-3, with D perhaps matching TRBD1 (6 bases). V lost 2 bases and J 2 bases, leaving 8 bases between the germline ends. Germline loops: CDR1 LNHDA, CDR2 SQIVND (reference sequence). The CDR3 is made up of 14 amino acids. Full variable domain (outside the CDR3, taken from reference TRBV19 and TRBJ2-3): DGGITQSPKYLFRKEGQNVTLSCEQNLNHDAMYWYRQDPGQGLRLIYYSQIVNDFQKGDIAEGYSVSREKKESFPLTVTSAQKNPTAFYLCASSITGSTDTQYFGPGTRLTVL.

This rearrangement joins TRBV7-8 to TRBJ1-3; D uncertain. Germline values: CDR1 SGHVS, CDR2 FQNEAQ. V lost 3 bases and J 0 bases, leaving 6 bases between the germline ends. This CDR3 region has 14 residues. Here the CDR3 DNA reads TGTGCCAGCAGCTTCGGCTTCTCTGGAAACACCATATATTTT. Its protein product is CASSFGFSGNTIYF.

V usage is TRBV9 and J usage is TRBJ2-3; D is unresolved. The CDR3 has 15 residues. V was trimmed by 0 bases and J by 5 bases, leaving 13 bases between them. Germline values: CDR1 SGDLS, CDR2 YYNGEE. CDR3 amino acids: CASSVELVPRDTQYF. CDR3 sequence (DNA): TGTGCCAGCAGCGTAGAATTGGTTCCCAGAGATACGCAGTATTTT.

The chain joins TRBV28 to TRBJ1-3, with D possibly matching TRBD1 (5 bases). V shed 8 bases and J shed 1 base, with 12 bases lying between them. Germline V gene sequence: CDR1 MDHEN, CDR2 SYDVKM. The CDR3 runs 14 residues. The CDR3 reads CASEEDSSGNTIYF. The CDR3 bases are TGTGCCAGCGAGGAAGACAGTTCTGGAAACACCATATATTTT. The variable domain in full, with the rest retrieved from reference TRBV28 and TRBJ1-3, is DVKVTQSSRYLVKRTGEKVFLECVQDMDHENMFWYRQDPGLGLRLIYFSYDVKMKEKGDIPEGYSVSREKKERFSLILESASTNQTSMYLCASEEDSSGNTIYFGEGSWLTVV.

V gene TRBV5-1 combines with J gene TRBJ2-1; no clear D. Trimming removed 5 bases from V and 3 bases from J, with 12 bases in between. This CDR3 spans 14 amino acids. Germline V gene data show CDR1 as SGHRS and CDR2 as YFSETQ. This CDR3 is CASRGDGFYNEQFF. DNA for the CDR3: TGCGCCAGCAGAGGCGACGGATTCTACAATGAGCAGTTCTTC.

This rearrangement joins TRBV7-9 to TRBJ2-2; maybe TRBD2 (6 bases). Looked up from germline, CDR1 is SEHNR and CDR2 is FQNEAQ (reference sequence). This CDR3 is 13 amino acids long. Between the trimmed V and J ends, which lost 7 bases and 6 bases, there was a span of 12 bases. The CDR3 region has the DNA TGTGCCAGCACCATCAGGGAGGCCGGGGAGCTGTTTTTT. It specifies CASTIREAGELFF. The full variable domain, in which reference TRBV7-9 and TRBJ2-2 provide the parts outside the CDR3, is DTGVSQNPRHKITKRGQNVTFRCDPISEHNRLYWYRQTLGQGPEFLTYFQNEAQLEKSRLLSDRFSAERPKGSFSTLEIQRTEQGDSAMYLCASTIREAGELFFGEGSRLTVL.

The chain recombines TRBV4-1 with TRBJ2-7; D not certain. Trimming left V 0 bases short and J 2 bases short, with 11 bases between. The germline V gene has CDR1 MGHRA and CDR2 YSYEKL. The CDR3 has 15 residues. The CDR3 is CASSQDKGLTYEQYF. In DNA, the CDR3 is TGCGCCAGCAGCCAAGATAAAGGGCTCACCTACGAGCAGTACTTC.

This chain connects TRBV6-5 to TRBJ1-2, with 12 bases lining up with TRBD1. Germline V CDR1 and CDR2: MNHEY, SVGAGI. The V segment lost 8 bases and the J segment 7 bases; nucleotides outside the gene matches: 8. The CDR3 length is 14 residues. The CDR3 sequence: CASDPGQGAGGYTF. The CDR3 nucleotides are TGTGCCAGCGATCCGGGACAGGGGGCGGGTGGCTACACCTTC.

The chain recombines TRBV5-5 with TRBJ1-1, with 8 bases aligning to TRBD1. This CDR3 spans 17 amino acids. Germline CDR1 is SGHKS and CDR2 is YYEKEE (reference sequence). V lost 2 bases to trimming and J lost 5 bases; unmatched junction nucleotides: 14. CDR3 sequence (DNA): TGTGCCAGCAGCTTACAAGACAGGGGAGGAGGTCAAACTGAAGCTTTCTTT. Protein sequence: CASSLQDRGGGQTEAFF.

CDR3: CASSSGGPDTQYF. The CDR3 DNA reads TGCGCCAGCAGCTCGGGAGGCCCAGATACGCAGTATTTT. The rearrangement uses TRBV5-1 and TRBJ2-3; TRBD2 matches 7 bases. In germline, CDR1 is SGHRS, CDR2 YFSETQ. The junction had 2 bases not matched to a gene; V was cut back by 3 bases and J by 4 bases. The CDR3 extends over 13 amino acids. The whole variable domain, remainder taken from reference TRBV5-1 and TRBJ2-3, is KAGVTQTPRYLIKTRGQQVTLSCSPISGHRSVSWYQQTPGQGLQFLFEYFSETQRNKGNFPGRFSGRQFSNSRSEMNVSTLELGDSALYLCASSSGGPDTQYFGPGTRLTVL.

The rearrangement uses TRBV5-1 and TRBJ1-4, with D unclear. Trimming took 0 bases from V and 3 from J, leaving 9 bases between them. Germline CDR1 is SGHRS and CDR2 is YFSETQ. This CDR3 contains 15 residues. The CDR3 loop is CASSLVSRANEKLFF. In DNA, the CDR3 is TGCGCCAGCAGCTTGGTCTCTCGGGCTAATGAAAAACTGTTTTTT.

The chain recombines TRBV27 with TRBJ1-2; 9 nucleotides align to TRBD1. The CDR3 runs to 13 residues. J gave up 8 bases and V 5 bases, and 6 bases lay outside the gene matches. CDR1 and CDR2 (germline): MNHEY, SMNVEV (reference sequence). The CDR3 region has the DNA TGTGCCAGCAGTCGGGACAGGGTTAGCGGCTACACCTTC. Translated: CASSRDRVSGYTF.